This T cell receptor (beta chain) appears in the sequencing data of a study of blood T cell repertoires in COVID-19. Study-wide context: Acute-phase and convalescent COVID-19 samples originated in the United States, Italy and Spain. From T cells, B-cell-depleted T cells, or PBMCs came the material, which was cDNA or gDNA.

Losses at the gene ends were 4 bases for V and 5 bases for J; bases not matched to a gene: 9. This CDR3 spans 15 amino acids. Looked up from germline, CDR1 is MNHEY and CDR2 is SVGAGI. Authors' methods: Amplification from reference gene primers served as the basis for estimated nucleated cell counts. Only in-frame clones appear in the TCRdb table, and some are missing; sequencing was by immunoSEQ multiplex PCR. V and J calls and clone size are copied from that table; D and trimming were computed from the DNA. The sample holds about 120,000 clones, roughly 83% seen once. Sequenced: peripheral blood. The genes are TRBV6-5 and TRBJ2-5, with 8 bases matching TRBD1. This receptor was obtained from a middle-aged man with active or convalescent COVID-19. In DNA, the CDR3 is TGTGCCAGCAGTTCTGGGACAGGTCGTGTGGAGACCCAGTACTTC. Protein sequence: CASSSGTGRVETQYF.